The 30 T cell receptor beta chains below all came from one sample that was sequenced in a study of CD8 T cells in Susac syndrome. cDNA came from roughly 0.5 to 1 ug RNA primed by random hexamers. Each CDR3 protein is one row after TCRdb ran MiXCR on the immunoSEQ multiplex PCR reads. This sample has 15,000 to 20,000 distinct CDR3 sequences, with approximately 95% found just once. The sample consisted of CD8+ T cells from PBMCs. These receptor sequences come from a human donor in good health.

The genes are TRBV18 and TRBJ1-3; no clear D gene. CDR1 is KGHSH and CDR2 is LQKENI in the germline V gene. This CDR3 is built from 16 residues. V gave up 0 bases and J gave up 0 bases, with 9 bases separating them. The DNA for the CDR3 is TGTGCCAGCTCACCACCGATCATATACTCTGGAAACACCATATATTTT. Amino acid sequence: CASSPPIIYSGNTIYF.

This chain connects TRBV29-1 to TRBJ1-2; D is ambiguous. V was pared by 6 bases and J by 0 bases, with 11 bases between. This CDR3 contains 13 residues. CDR1 is SQVTM, CDR2 ANQGSEA, per germline. Here the CDR3 DNA reads TGCAGCGTCCTAACAGATACTAACTATGGCTACACCTTC. Protein sequence: CSVLTDTNYGYTF.

This chain links TRBV6-2 or TRBV6-3 with TRBJ2-7; 12 bases line up with TRBD1. The CDR3 spans 16 residues. J lost 2 bases, V lost 0 bases, and 2 bases had no gene match. Germline V lookup: CDR1 MNHEY, CDR2 SVGEGT. The CDR3 DNA sequence: TGTGCCAGCAGTTACTCGAGGGACAGGGGGCCCTACGAGCAGTACGTC. This codes for CASSYSRDRGPYEQYV.

This chain connects TRBV7-3 to TRBJ2-1; TRBD2 agrees at 11 bases. Unmatched junction bases numbered 5, after V lost 5 bases and J lost 8 bases. The CDR3 is made up of 14 amino acids. CDR1 is SGHTA and CDR2 is FQGTGA in the germline V gene. CDR3 coding DNA: TGTGCCAGCAGCGTCTTTAGCGGGAGGGATGAGCAGTTCTTC. Translating gives CASSVFSGRDEQFF.

CDR3 residues: CARGLAEGGKNIQYF. The DNA of the CDR3 is TGTGCCAGGGGTCTAGCGGAGGGAGGAAAAAACATTCAGTACTTC. The chain has TRBV19 and TRBJ2-4; 7 nucleotides match TRBD2. In germline, CDR1 is LNHDA, CDR2 SQIVND (reference sequence). The CDR3 has 15 residues. V lost 9 bases and J lost 4; bases outside the gene matches: 12.

The chain combines TRBV10-3 with TRBJ1-1; a weak D match, TRBD1 (6 bases). The germline V gene has CDR1 ENHRY and CDR2 SYGVKD. The V gene lost 0 bases and the J gene lost 1 base, with 12 bases spanning the gap. This CDR3 contains 16 residues. As DNA, the CDR3 is TGTGCCATCAGTGAGTCAAGGGGGTCCTCGAACACTGAAGCTTTCTTT. Protein sequence: CAISESRGSSNTEAFF.

This chain links TRBV7-6 with TRBJ2-7, with TRBD2 identical over 8 bases. The trim removed 1 base at V and 4 bases at J, leaving 6 bases unmatched. The CDR3 extends over 15 amino acids. Germline V gene lookup returns CDR1 SGHVS and CDR2 FNYEAQ. In nucleotides, the CDR3 is TGTGCCAGCAGCTTAGTCGCGGGGGGCGATTACGAGCAGTACGTC. Its protein product is CASSLVAGGDYEQYV.

The V call is TRBV5-1, the J call TRBJ2-5, with 12 bases identical to TRBD2. Germline values: CDR1 SGHRS, CDR2 YFSETQ. The CDR3 consists of 16 residues. The J segment lost 4 bases and the V segment lost 0 bases, leaving 4 bases of the junction unmatched. CDR3 region: CASSLGLAGVSETQYF. The CDR3 DNA sequence: TGCGCCAGCAGCTTGGGACTAGCGGGAGTTTCAGAGACCCAGTACTTC. The full variable domain, its missing parts supplied by reference TRBV5-1 and TRBJ2-5, is KAGVTQTPRYLIKTRGQQVTLSCSPISGHRSVSWYQQTPGQGLQFLFEYFSETQRNKGNFPGRFSGRQFSNSRSEMNVSTLELGDSALYLCASSLGLAGVSETQYFGPGTRLLVL.

As regards this clonotype: Because the CDR3's place on the DNA is in doubt, the DNA is left out and the CDR3 is given as listed by TCRdb. The rearrangement uses TRBV28 and TRBJ1-4; the listed D gene, TRBD1, was not tested against the DNA. 19 amino acids form the CDR3, both terminal residues included. Per the germline V gene, CDR1 is MDHEN and CDR2 is SYDVKM. The CDR3 is CASSSLPGQGFPSGKNCFF.

The V gene is TRBV28, the J gene TRBJ2-1; the D gene is possibly TRBD1 (5 bases). V was clipped by 4 bases and J by 0 bases, with 13 bases between them. Germline V gives CDR1 MDHEN, CDR2 SYDVKM. The CDR3 has 16 residues. The CDR3 here is CASSSTGPSSYNEQFF. The CDR3 DNA reads TGTGCCAGCAGTTCTACAGGCCCCAGCTCCTACAATGAGCAGTTCTTC.

This chain uses TRBV7-2 with TRBJ2-7; possible D gene TRBD1, 6 bases. The germline CDR1 and CDR2 sequences are SGHTA and FQGNSA. V gave up 6 bases and J gave up 0 bases, with 18 bases separating them. CDR3 size: 16 residues. The CDR3 loop reads CASSAQGRAHSYEQYF. CDR3 DNA: TGTGCCAGCAGTGCACAGGGCCGGGCCCACTCCTACGAGCAGTACTTC. Filled out from reference TRBV7-2 and TRBJ2-7, the complete variable domain reads GAGVSQSPSNKVTEKGKDVELRCDPISGHTALYWYRQSLGQGLEFLIYFQGNSAPDKSGLPSDRFSAERTGGSVSTLTIQRTQQEDSAVYLCASSAQGRAHSYEQYFGPGTRLTVT.

The chain joins TRBV7-9 to TRBJ1-2; 7 nucleotides align to TRBD1. This CDR3 is 14 amino acids long. J was trimmed by 4 bases and V by 4 bases; bases with no gene match: 6. CDR1 is SEHNR, CDR2 FQNEAQ, per germline (reference sequence). CDR3 residues: CASSSDRDGYGYTF. CDR3 coding DNA: TGTGCCAGCAGCTCCGACAGGGACGGCTATGGCTACACCTTC.

The CDR3 DNA is TGTGCCAGCAGTGCCTACAGGGAAACCTACGAGCAGTACTTC. Translated: CASSAYRETYEQYF. The chain has TRBV28 and TRBJ2-7, with a weak D call TRBD1 (6 bases). There are 14 residues in the CDR3. Germline V gives CDR1 MDHEN, CDR2 SYDVKM. Trimming shortened V by 5 bases and J by 2 bases, and 13 bases separated the two germline ends.

The chain recombines TRBV2 with TRBJ1-5; 12 nucleotides agree with TRBD1. CDR1 SNHLY and CDR2 FYNNEI come from the germline V gene. CDR3 length: 18 residues. Losses at the gene ends were 6 bases for V and 2 bases for J; bases not matched to a gene: 11. The CDR3 bases are TGTGCCAGCAGCCATCGGGACAGGGGGCTAGGAGGCAATCAGCCCCAGCATTTT. Translating it yields CASSHRDRGLGGNQPQHF.

The genes are TRBV27 and TRBJ2-7; either TRBD1 or TRBD2 may supply D (6 bases each). CDR3 length equals 12 residues. Germline CDR1 and CDR2: MNHEY and SMNVEV (reference sequence). The germline V and J ends were trimmed by 5 bases and 7 bases, with 12 bases remaining between them. The CDR3 nucleotides are TGTGCCAGCAGTCCTGGGGGGCGGGAGCAGTACTTC. The encoded protein is CASSPGGREQYF.

J is TRBJ2-4 and V is TRBV27; D ambiguous. The CDR3 sequence is 15 residues long. The V end lost 6 bases, the J end lost 4 bases, and 16 bases lay between the germline ends. In germline, CDR1 is MNHEY, CDR2 SMNVEV (reference sequence). CDR3 DNA: TGTGCCAGCAGCACTAACGGGTGGGCAAAAAACATTCAGTACTTC. It specifies CASSTNGWAKNIQYF.

J is TRBJ2-1 and V is TRBV12-3 or TRBV12-4, with D perhaps assigned TRBD1 or TRBD2 (5 bases each). The CDR3 runs to 17 residues. V was pared by 2 bases and J by 0 bases, with 14 bases between. CDR3 sequence reads: CASSLIVGAYSYNEQFF. As DNA, the CDR3 is TGTGCCAGCAGTTTAATTGTCGGGGCTTACTCCTACAATGAGCAGTTCTTC.

The CDR3 sequence is CSVEKGQGRLYDTQYF. In DNA, the CDR3 is TGCAGCGTTGAAAAGGGACAGGGGAGATTGTACGATACGCAGTATTTT. The chain uses TRBV29-1 and TRBJ2-3; 10 nucleotides align to TRBD1. CDR1 and CDR2 from the germline V gene are SQVTM and ANQGSEA. The CDR3 extends over 16 amino acids. Unmatched junction bases numbered 11, after V lost 2 bases and J lost 6 bases.

The gene calls are TRBV28 and TRBJ2-2; the D gene is possibly TRBD2 (5 bases). The CDR3 length is 15 residues. Trimming removed 5 bases from V and 4 bases from J, with 14 bases in between. Germline CDR1 reads MDHEN; CDR2 reads SYDVKM. The DNA of the CDR3 is TGTGCCAGCAGTGGGGAGACTAACCCCACCGGGGAGCTGTTTTTT. Translated, it gives CASSGETNPTGELFF.

The chain carries TRBV5-8 and TRBJ1-5; D gene ambiguous. The V gene's germline CDR1 is SGHTS and CDR2 YDEGEE. Trimming left V 5 bases short and J 6 bases short, with 12 bases between. The CDR3 is 13 residues long. This chain's CDR3 is CASSPWESQPQHF. The CDR3 coding sequence is TGTGCCAGCAGTCCGTGGGAAAGTCAGCCCCAGCATTTT.

V and J are TRBV19 and TRBJ2-7, with 7 bases identical to TRBD2. This CDR3 region has 14 residues. Germline CDR1 is LNHDA and CDR2 is SQIVND (reference sequence). V was pared by 6 bases and J by 2 bases, with 7 bases of the junction left unmatched. DNA of the CDR3: TGTGCCAGTAGCGACCGGGACTACCCCTACGAGCAGTACTTC. It encodes CASSDRDYPYEQYF. The full variable domain, in which reference TRBV19 and TRBJ2-7 provide the parts outside the CDR3, is DGGITQSPKYLFRKEGQNVTLSCEQNLNHDAMYWYRQDPGQGLRLIYYSQIVNDFQKGDIAEGYSVSREKKESFPLTVTSAQKNPTAFYLCASSDRDYPYEQYFGPGTRLTVT.

The J gene is TRBJ1-5, the V gene TRBV27; D possibly corresponds to TRBD1 (6 bases). Germline assignment: CDR1 MNHEY and CDR2 SMNVEV (reference sequence). The V and J ends lost 0 bases and 5 bases respectively, with 8 bases between them. CDR3 length equals 14 residues. CDR3 nucleotide sequence: TGTGCCAGCAGTTTATCCGGGGGCCATCAGCCCCAGCATTTT. Its translation: CASSLSGGHQPQHF.

This clonotype has only one observation. The V call is TRBV7-8, the J call TRBJ2-3; 7 bases are a match to TRBD1. The junction had 10 bases not matched to a gene; V was cut back by 1 base and J by 0 bases. Germline CDR1 is SGHVS and CDR2 is FQNEAQ. CDR3 length: 18 residues. Written as DNA, the CDR3 is TGTGCCAGCAGCTTAGACCCATCACAGGGGTCTAGCACAGATACGCAGTATTTT. Translated, it gives CASSLDPSQGSSTDTQYF.

The chain joins TRBV21-1 to TRBJ1-5; the table's D call TRBD1 went unverified against the DNA. TRBV21-1 is reported as a pseudogene. The CDR3 length is 17 residues. The DNA for the CDR3 is TGTGCCAGCAGCAAATGGCGGACAGGGGGCGTCGATCAGCCCCAGCATTTT. Amino acid sequence: CASSKWRTGGVDQPQHF.

This clonotype was counted once. The chain joins TRBV7-8 to TRBJ2-7, with 10 bases that match TRBD2. Looked up from germline, CDR1 is SGHVS and CDR2 is FQNEAQ. V shed 1 base, J shed 4 bases, and the junction held 4 bases outside the gene matches. CDR3 length equals 15 residues. The CDR3, as DNA: TGTGCCAGCAGCTTAGACCCTAGCGGGAGATACGAGCAGTACGTC. Protein product: CASSLDPSGRYEQYV.

The chain recombines TRBV7-9 with TRBJ2-1, with 12 bases aligning to TRBD2. Germline values: CDR1 SEHNR, CDR2 FQNEAQ (reference sequence). With V trimmed by 8 bases and J by 7 bases, 15 bases remained unmatched. There are 17 residues in the CDR3. The CDR3 sequence is CASEGLAGGPDENEQFF. The CDR3 bases are TGTGCCAGCGAGGGTCTAGCGGGAGGGCCGGATGAGAATGAGCAGTTCTTC.

The chain couples TRBV30 to TRBJ2-5; 12 bases agree with TRBD2. This CDR3 region has 15 residues. In germline, CDR1 is GTSNPN, CDR2 SVGIG (reference sequence). V trimming: 0 bases; J trimming: 7 bases; junction bases outside the gene matches: 6. The CDR3 DNA follows: TGTGCCTGGAGTGTCCTAGCGGGAGGGTTGGGGACCCAGTACTTC. Its protein product is CAWSVLAGGLGTQYF.

This rearrangement joins TRBV30 to TRBJ1-1; D not resolved. This CDR3 region has 13 residues. Germline CDR1 is GTSNPN and CDR2 is SVGIG (reference sequence). The V gene lost 1 base and the J gene lost 5 bases, with 11 bases spanning the gap. The CDR3 bases are TGTGCCTGGAGTGGAGGATGGGGTACTGAAGCTTTCTTT. Translation: CAWSGGWGTEAFF.

The chain uses TRBV30 and TRBJ2-1; D call uncertain. V was pared by 5 bases and J by 4 bases, with 15 bases between. The CDR3 contains 14 residues. In germline, CDR1 is GTSNPN, CDR2 SVGIG (reference sequence). CDR3 in amino acids: CAWYGAPSYNEQFF. The CDR3, as DNA: TGTGCCTGGTACGGTGCCCCCTCGTACAATGAGCAGTTCTTC.

This clonotype showed up just once. The V and J genes are TRBV28 and TRBJ2-1; 8 nucleotides agree with TRBD2. The trim removed 5 bases at V and 10 bases at J, leaving 7 bases unmatched. CDR3 length: 13 residues. The germline CDR1 and CDR2 sequences are MDHEN and SYDVKM. The chain's CDR3 is CASSPPGGREQFF. The CDR3, as DNA: TGTGCCAGCAGTCCCCCGGGCGGGAGGGAGCAGTTCTTC.